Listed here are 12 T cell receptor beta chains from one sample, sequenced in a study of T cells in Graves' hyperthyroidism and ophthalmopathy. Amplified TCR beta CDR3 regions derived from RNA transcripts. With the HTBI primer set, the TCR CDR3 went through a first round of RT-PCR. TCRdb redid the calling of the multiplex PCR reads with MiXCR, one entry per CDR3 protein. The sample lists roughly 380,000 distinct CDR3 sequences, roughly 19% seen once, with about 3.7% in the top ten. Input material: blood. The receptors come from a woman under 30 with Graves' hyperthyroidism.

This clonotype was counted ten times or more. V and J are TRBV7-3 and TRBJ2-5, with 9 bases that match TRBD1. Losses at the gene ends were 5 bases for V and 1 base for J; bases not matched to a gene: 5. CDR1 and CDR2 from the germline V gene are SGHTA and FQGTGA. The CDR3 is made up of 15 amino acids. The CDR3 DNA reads TGTGCCAGCAGCAAACAGGGGGCTAGCCAAGAGACCCAGTACTTC. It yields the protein CASSKQGASQETQYF. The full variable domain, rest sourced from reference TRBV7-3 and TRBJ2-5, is GAGVSQTPSNKVTEKGKYVELRCDPISGHTALYWYRQSLGQGPEFLIYFQGTGAADDSGLPNDRFFAVRPEGSVSTLKIQRTERGDSAVYLCASSKQGASQETQYFGPGTRLLVL.

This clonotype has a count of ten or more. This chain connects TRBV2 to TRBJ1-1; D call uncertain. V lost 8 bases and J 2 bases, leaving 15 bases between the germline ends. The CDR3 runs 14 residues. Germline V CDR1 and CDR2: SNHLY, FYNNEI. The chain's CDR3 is CASLGRAINTEAFF. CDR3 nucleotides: TGTGCCAGCCTCGGGCGGGCCATAAACACTGAAGCTTTCTTT.

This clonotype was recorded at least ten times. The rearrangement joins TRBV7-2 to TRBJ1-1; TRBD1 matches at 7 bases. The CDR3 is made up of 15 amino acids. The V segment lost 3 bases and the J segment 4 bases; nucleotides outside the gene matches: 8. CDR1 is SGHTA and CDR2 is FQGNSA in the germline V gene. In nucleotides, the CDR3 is TGTGCCAGCAGCTTCGAGCGGCCAGGGGGCACTGAAGCTTTCTTT. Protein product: CASSFERPGGTEAFF.

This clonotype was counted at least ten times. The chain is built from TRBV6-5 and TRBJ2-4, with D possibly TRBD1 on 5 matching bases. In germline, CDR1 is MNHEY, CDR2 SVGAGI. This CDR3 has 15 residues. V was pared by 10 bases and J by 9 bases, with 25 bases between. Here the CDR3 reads CATQEYRPRLGIQYF. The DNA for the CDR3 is TGTGCCACCCAAGAGTACAGGCCAAGGTTGGGCATTCAGTACTTC.

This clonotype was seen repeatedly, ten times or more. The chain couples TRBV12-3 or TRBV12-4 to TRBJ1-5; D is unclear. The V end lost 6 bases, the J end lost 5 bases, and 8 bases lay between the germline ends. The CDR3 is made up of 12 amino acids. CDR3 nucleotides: TGTGCCAGCAGCCCGTTCGATCAGCCCCAGCATTTT. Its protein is CASSPFDQPQHF.

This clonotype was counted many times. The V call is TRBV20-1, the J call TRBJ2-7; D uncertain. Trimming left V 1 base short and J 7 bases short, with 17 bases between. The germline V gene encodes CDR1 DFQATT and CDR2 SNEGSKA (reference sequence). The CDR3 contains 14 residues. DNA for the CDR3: TGCAGTGCTAGAGTCCCGGGTCCCGAGGAAGAGCAGTACTTC. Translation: CSARVPGPEEEQYF.

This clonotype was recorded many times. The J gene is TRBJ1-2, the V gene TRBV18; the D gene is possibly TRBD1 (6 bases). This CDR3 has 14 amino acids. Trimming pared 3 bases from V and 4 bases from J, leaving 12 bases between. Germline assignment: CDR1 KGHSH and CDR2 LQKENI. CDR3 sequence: CASSPPGDVYGYTF. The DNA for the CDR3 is TGTGCCAGCTCACCCCCAGGGGATGTCTATGGCTACACCTTC.

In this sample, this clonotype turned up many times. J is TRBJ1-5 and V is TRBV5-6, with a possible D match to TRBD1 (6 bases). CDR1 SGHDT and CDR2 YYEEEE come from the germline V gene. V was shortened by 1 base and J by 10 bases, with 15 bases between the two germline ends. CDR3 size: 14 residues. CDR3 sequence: CASSLLDGGAPQHF. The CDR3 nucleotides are TGTGCCAGCAGCTTGTTGGACGGGGGCGCTCCCCAGCATTTT. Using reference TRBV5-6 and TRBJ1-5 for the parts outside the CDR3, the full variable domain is DAGVTQSPTHLIKTRGQQVTLRCSPKSGHDTVSWYQQALGQGPQFIFQYYEEEERQRGNFPDRFSGHQFPNYSSELNVNALLLGDSALYLCASSLLDGGAPQHFGDGTRLSIL.

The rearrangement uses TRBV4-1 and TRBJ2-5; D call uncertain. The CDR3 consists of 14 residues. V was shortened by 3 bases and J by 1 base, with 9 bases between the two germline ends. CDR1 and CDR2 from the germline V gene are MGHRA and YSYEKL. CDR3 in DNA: TGCGCCAGCAGCCAGAAGCTCCGCCAAGAGACCCAGTACTTC. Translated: CASSQKLRQETQYF.

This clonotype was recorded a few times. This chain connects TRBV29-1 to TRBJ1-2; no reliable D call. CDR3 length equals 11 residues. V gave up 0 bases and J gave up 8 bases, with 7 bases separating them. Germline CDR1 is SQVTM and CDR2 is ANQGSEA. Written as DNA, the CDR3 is TGCAGCGTTGAAGATTTTGGGGGCTACACCTTC. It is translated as CSVEDFGGYTF. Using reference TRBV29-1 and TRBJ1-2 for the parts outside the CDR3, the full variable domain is SAVISQKPSRDICQRGTSLTIQCQVDSQVTMMFWYRQQPGQSLTLIATANQGSEATYESGFVIDKFPISRPNLTFSTLTVSNMSPEDSSIYLCSVEDFGGYTFGSGTRLTVV.

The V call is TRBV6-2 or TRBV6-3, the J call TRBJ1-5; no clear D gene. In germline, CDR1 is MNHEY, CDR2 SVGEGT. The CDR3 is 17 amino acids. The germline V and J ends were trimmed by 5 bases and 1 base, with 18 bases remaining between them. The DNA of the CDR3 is TGTGCCAGCAGTCGAAAAAGGTTCTCCCGGAGCAATCAGCCCCAGCATTTT. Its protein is CASSRKRFSRSNQPQHF.

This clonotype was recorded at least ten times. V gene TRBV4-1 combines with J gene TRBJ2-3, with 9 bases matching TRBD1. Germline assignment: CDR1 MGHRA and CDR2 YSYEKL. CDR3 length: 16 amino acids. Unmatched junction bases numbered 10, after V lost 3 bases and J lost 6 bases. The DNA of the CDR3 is TGCGCCAGCAGCCAGGGGGGGACAGGGCTCTTGGATACGCAGTATTTT. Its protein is CASSQGGTGLLDTQYF.